Listed below are T cell receptor beta chains from one sample, sequenced in a study of blood T cell repertoires in COVID-19. Only in-frame clones appear in the TCRdb table, and some are missing; sequencing was by immunoSEQ multiplex PCR. The sample has about 67,000 clones, about 82% seen once; the top ten hold roughly 39%. Sequencing was carried out using peripheral blood. The receptors were gathered from a human donor in a cohort sampled during active COVID-19. The CDR3 runs from the conserved cysteine through the conserved F or W.

>TRBV6-6
CASSYGTGEVKQPQHF
>TRBV29-1
CSVWDTQETQYF
>TRBV12-3/TRBV12-4
CASTGTHNQPQHF
>TRBV4-1
CASSQDWGGPSNEQFF
>TRBV2
CASSDSPWLTNSPLHF
>TRBV2
CASSGQGISETQYF
>TRBV7-2
CASSKDSTYGYTF
>TRBV4-1
CASSQDKDIHYGYTF
>TRBV3-1/TRBV3-2
CASSPGVGMAGYTNTEAFF
>TRBV21-1
CASSKSPLVPNEQFF